These 16 T cell receptor beta chains were sequenced from one sample in a study of cytomegalovirus exposure and HLA in healthy donors. This PCR relied on a set of 60 Vbeta primers and 13 Jbeta primers. The assay was immunoSEQ multiplex PCR, and TCRdb's table has in-frame clones only and misses some. The table has 160,000 or so clones, approximately 88% seen once; the top ten hold approximately 1.5%. Material for sequencing was PBMCs. Receptor source: a woman aged 18-29 years in good health and CMV-seronegative.

V and J are TRBV28 and TRBJ1-2, with D possibly being TRBD1 (6 bases). This CDR3 is built from 13 residues. Germline V lookup: CDR1 MDHEN, CDR2 SYDVKM. V lost 5 bases, J lost 8 bases, and 15 bases lay in between. CDR3: CASSPASRGGYTF. The DNA of the CDR3 is TGTGCCAGCAGTCCCGCCTCGAGGGGGGGCTACACCTTC.

This clone was picked up one time. The CDR3 loop is CASSFQGSNQPQHF. The CDR3 DNA is TGTGCCAGCAGTTTTCAGGGGTCAAATCAGCCCCAGCATTTT. The chain is built from TRBV27 and TRBJ1-5; D possibly corresponds to TRBD1 (6 bases). V lost 3 bases and J lost 4, with 10 bases in between. Germline V gene lookup returns CDR1 MNHEY and CDR2 SMNVEV (reference sequence). The CDR3 extends over 14 amino acids.

The genes are TRBV19 and TRBJ1-2, with a weak D call TRBD1 (5 bases). V was pared by 4 bases and J by 8 bases, with 20 bases between. There are 15 residues in the CDR3. Germline V gene sequence: CDR1 LNHDA, CDR2 SQIVND (reference sequence). The CDR3 region has the DNA TGTGCCAGTAGTACTCAACCCGGCCCAGGGCGCGGCTACACCTTC. It encodes CASSTQPGPGRGYTF.

The CDR3 sequence is CASSQEGGRGAGELFF. The CDR3 nucleotides are TGCGCCAGCAGCCAAGAAGGAGGGCGGGGGGCCGGGGAGCTGTTTTTT. V gene TRBV4-1 combines with J gene TRBJ2-2, with 8 bases aligning to TRBD2. The CDR3 extends over 16 amino acids. Looked up from germline, CDR1 is MGHRA and CDR2 is YSYEKL. V lost 0 bases, J lost 6 bases, and 6 bases stayed unmatched.

The chain combines TRBV7-2 with TRBJ2-5, with D possibly matching TRBD2 (5 bases). The CDR3 is 11 residues long. CDR1 SGHTA and CDR2 FQGNSA come from the germline V gene. V lost 8 bases to trimming and J lost 11 bases, with 15 bases between them. The CDR3 here is CASSQMWEQYF. In DNA form, the CDR3 reads TGTGCCAGCTCCCAGATGTGGGAGCAGTACTTC.

The gene calls are TRBV7-2 and TRBJ1-1; D might be TRBD1 (6 bases). The CDR3 length is 13 residues. Trimming took 5 bases from V and 3 from J, leaving 10 bases between them. Germline V gene lookup returns CDR1 SGHTA and CDR2 FQGNSA. In DNA, the CDR3 is TGTGCCAGCAGCGGACAGAGTTACACTGAAGCTTTCTTT. It translates to CASSGQSYTEAFF.

The gene calls are TRBV7-9 and TRBJ2-7; TRBD1 agrees at 9 bases. The germline V gene encodes CDR1 SEHNR and CDR2 FQNEAQ (reference sequence). CDR3 size: 15 residues. Unmatched junction bases numbered 9, after V lost 5 bases and J lost 4 bases. CDR3 protein: CASSPGQGRHYEQYF. The CDR3 bases are TGTGCCAGCAGCCCGGGACAGGGCAGGCATTACGAGCAGTACTTC. The full variable domain, rest sourced from reference TRBV7-9 and TRBJ2-7, is DTGVSQNPRHKITKRGQNVTFRCDPISEHNRLYWYRQTLGQGPEFLTYFQNEAQLEKSRLLSDRFSAERPKGSFSTLEIQRTEQGDSAMYLCASSPGQGRHYEQYFGPGTRLTVT.

This clone has just one count. The chain carries TRBV2 and TRBJ1-4; no definite D call. Germline values: CDR1 SNHLY, CDR2 FYNNEI. The CDR3 is 16 amino acids. V lost 7 bases and J 4 bases, leaving 19 bases between the germline ends. The CDR3 coding sequence is TGTGCCAGCACCGGTCGATCGCAGACATTTAATGAAAAACTGTTTTTT. Translated: CASTGRSQTFNEKLFF. The entire variable domain, with the rest obtained from reference TRBV2 and TRBJ1-4, is as follows: EPEVTQTPSHQVTQMGQEVILRCVPISNHLYFYWYRQILGQKVEFLVSFYNNEISEKSEIFDDQFSVERPDGSNFTLKIRSTKLEDSAMYFCASTGRSQTFNEKLFFGSGTQLSVL.

The gene calls are TRBV11-1 and TRBJ1-1; tentatively, D is TRBD1 (5 bases). This CDR3 has 13 amino acids. The V gene lost 6 bases and the J gene lost 1 base, with 9 bases spanning the gap. Germline CDR1 is SGHAT and CDR2 is FQDESV (reference sequence). CDR3 nucleotides: TGTGCCAGCAGACAAACAGGGAACACTGAAGCTTTCTTT. This codes for CASRQTGNTEAFF.

This chain connects TRBV9 to TRBJ2-3, with D maybe TRBD2 (7 bases). Germline V gene data show CDR1 as SGDLS and CDR2 as YYNGEE. The CDR3 is 16 amino acids. The V gene lost 4 bases and the J gene lost 0 bases, with 15 bases spanning the gap. In nucleotides, the CDR3 is TGTGCCAGCAGCCCCGGCCGCGGGGGCAGCACAGATACGCAGTATTTT. This translates into CASSPGRGGSTDTQYF.

The V call is TRBV7-2, the J call TRBJ1-2, with D perhaps TRBD1 (5 bases). V lost 1 base and J lost 8, with 14 bases in between. The germline CDR1 and CDR2 sequences are SGHTA and FQGNSA. This CDR3 has 14 amino acids. The CDR3 protein is CASSLDTGVGGYTF. CDR3 nucleotide sequence: TGTGCCAGCAGCTTAGATACGGGGGTGGGAGGCTACACCTTC.

The chain recombines TRBV14 with TRBJ2-3; 10 bases agree with TRBD2. The CDR3 consists of 15 residues. J gave up 3 bases and V 1 base, and 1 base lay outside the gene matches. In germline, CDR1 is SGHDN, CDR2 FVKESK. This chain's CDR3 is CASSQGAGGTDTQYF. The CDR3 nucleotides are TGTGCCAGCAGCCAAGGAGCGGGGGGGACAGATACGCAGTATTTT.

This clone is a singleton in its sample. This sequence joins TRBV15 and TRBJ2-5, with unresolved D. Germline V gene lookup returns CDR1 LNHNV and CDR2 YYDKDF (reference sequence). With 1 base removed from V and 2 bases from J, the gap between germline ends came to 17 bases. The CDR3 sequence is 17 residues long. The CDR3 DNA is TGTGCCACCAGCAGAGTTCGCCTAACATCGACACAAGAGACCCAGTACTTC. This encodes CATSRVRLTSTQETQYF.

The chain is built from TRBV2 and TRBJ2-2; maybe TRBD1 (6 bases). Trimming shortened V by 7 bases and J by 0 bases, and 9 bases separated the two germline ends. Germline CDR1 and CDR2: SNHLY and FYNNEI. The CDR3 contains 14 residues. The CDR3 nucleotides read TGTGCCAGCACCCGGACAGCGAACACCGGGGAGCTGTTTTTT. This codes for CASTRTANTGELFF.

With respect to this clone: Other DNA variants within this sample encode the same CDR3. This sequence joins TRBV27 and TRBJ2-7; the D gene is possibly TRBD1 (5 bases). V was shortened by 6 bases and J by 1 base, with 16 bases between the two germline ends. Looked up from germline, CDR1 is MNHEY and CDR2 is SMNVEV (reference sequence). CDR3 length equals 15 residues. The CDR3 DNA is TGTGCCAGCAGGACCCGGTCAGGGCAGTCCTACGAGCAGTACTTC. Protein: CASRTRSGQSYEQYF.

This clone was picked up a small number of times. Other DNA sequences in the same sample also yield this CDR3. This rearrangement joins TRBV6-1 to TRBJ2-6, with D maybe TRBD1 (6 bases). Trimming stripped 3 bases from V and 0 bases from J, with 6 bases between. The CDR3 consists of 15 residues. Germline-derived CDR1 and CDR2 are MNHNS and SASEGT. The chain's CDR3 is CASSEDSSGANVLTF. CDR3 DNA sequence: TGTGCCAGCAGTGAGGACAGCTCTGGGGCCAACGTCCTGACTTTC.